Sequencing of this T cell receptor beta chain was carried out in a study of T cells in Graves' hyperthyroidism and ophthalmopathy. This clonotype was seen only a few times. Its antigen is undetermined. Amplified TCR beta CDR3 regions derived from RNA transcripts. RT-PCR in the first round (using the HTBI primer set) targeted the TCR CDR3. TCRdb fed the multiplex PCR reads into MiXCR, producing one record per CDR3 protein. The sample lists over 250,000 distinct CDR3 sequences; less than 30% were seen once. General study results and limits: Within blood appeared most thyroid clonotypes that had expanded above 0.001.

Hyperthyroidism in the patients, aged 18 to 65, was newly diagnosed and under 2 months in duration. Trimming removed 2 bases from V and 1 base from J, with 17 bases in between. The CDR3 runs to 17 residues. The chain is built from TRBV12-3 or TRBV12-4 and TRBJ1-1; D not resolved. The sequenced sample consisted of blood. This TCR came from a man aged 35-49 years with Graves' hyperthyroidism that later progressed to Graves' ophthalmopathy. The CDR3 here is CASSLFGGGRRNTEAFF. The DNA for the CDR3 is TGTGCCAGCAGTTTATTTGGCGGTGGACGGAGGAACACTGAAGCTTTCTTT.